This T cell receptor beta chain emerged from a study of technical replicates of blood from a few donors. TCRdb's copy holds only in-frame clones and misses some; the assay was immunoSEQ multiplex PCR. The table records approximately 81,000 clones, 90% to 97% of them present only once. CDR3 length: 16 residues. Germline V gene lookup returns CDR1 MNHNS and CDR2 SASEGT. The junction had 6 bases not matched to a gene; V was cut back by 4 bases and J by 4 bases. This TCR derives from a human donor in good health. The rearrangement joins TRBV6-1 to TRBJ1-5; TRBD1 agrees at 11 bases. The specimen was T cells isolated from PBMCs. CDR3 DNA sequence: TGTGCCAGCAGTGGAGACGGGACAGGGGGAAATCAGCCCCAGCATTTT. It is translated as CASSGDGTGGNQPQHF.